This T cell receptor (beta chain) derives from a study of T cells in localized non-small cell lung cancer (dated by TCRdb to 2020 to 2022). A note on the overall study: T cell repertoires of about 240 early-stage NSCLC patients were analyzed, with tumors being compared against uninvolved tumor-adjacent lungs. The cohort comprised 236 treatment-naïve NSCLC patients with resected, localized lung tumors. A mean age of around 69 years was recorded for the NSCLC patients, of whom approximately 130 were male and 95 to 110 were female.

Uninvolved adjacent lung was taken at least 2 cm from the tumor margin and confirmed free of atypia by two independent pathologists. At diagnosis, tumor, uninvolved tumor-adjacent lung and peripheral blood were collected and then preserved as a mix of FFPE and fresh-frozen material. TCR beta CDR3 regions were sequenced from DNA using the immunoSEQ Assay. As for the authors' bioinformatics: T cell density was computed as TCR beta template counts normalized to usable DNA estimated by amplifying housekeeping genes. Richness was estimated using the preseqR package, with extrapolation to 400,000 templates for PBMC samples and to 120,000 templates for tissue samples. Clonality was taken to be one minus Pielou's evenness. To identify tissue-enriched TCRs, differential abundance testing was run on productive amino-acid clonotypes with a minimum total count of 5 and an alpha of 0.1. The Jaccard Index and the Morisita Overlap Index were used to measure how much the repertoires overlapped between compartments. TCR beta CDR3s were clustered by GLIPH together with public tetramer-defined viral CDR3s, and at least three viral sequences plus V-gene enrichment were required for viral motifs. TCRdb retrieved this table from immuneACCESS and kept in-frame rearrangements only. Not all clones are present; in checked studies, unresolved V genes account for under half, and no reason is known for the remainder. The D gene and trimming were derived from the DNA, and the V and J assignments and clone size from that table. This sample lists 1,700 or so clones; under 30% were detected once. 8.5% of the sample rests with the top ten.

This clone is characterized as medium-sized (0.01 to 0.1%). It lacks a known antigen. A read error may account for a junction end that differs from germline. From the germline V gene, CDR1 is SGHNT and CDR2 is YENEEA. The CDR3 goes from the cysteine to the phenylalanine over 15 residues. Solely the CDR3 DNA is kept, with 45 bases framed from the first base. Study-wide findings and limitations: Longer overall survival was associated with higher blood T cell density, whereas shorter survival was associated with higher adjacent-lung clonality. Because multi-region tumor sequencing was not performed, intratumor heterogeneity could not be ruled out. A median of roughly 50 of the top 100 tumor clones turned up in the paired uninvolved adjacent lung, and 28 of those clones also ranked among the top 100 of that same adjacent lung. Uninvolved tumor-adjacent lung showed the highest T cell clonality, higher than tumor, which suggests more focused antigenic responses in the uninvolved tumor-adjacent lung. Since the design was exploratory, TCR variables were selected using unadjusted p-values with no false-discovery rate correction.

This TCR was sampled from an older female donor with stage II squamous cell lung carcinoma. The V gene is TRBV11-3 and the J gene is TRBJ2-7; a tentative D match to TRBD2 spans 6 bases. The starting material was normal lung tissue next to the tumor, obtained before any cancer treatment. Here is the DNA: TGTGCCAGCAGTTTAGAAGCCGGAGGGGCCTACGAGCAGTACTTC. This translates into CASSLEAGGAYEQYF.